This T cell receptor beta chain was sequenced during a study of T cell clones after liver transplantation (dated by TCRdb to the late 2010s). In terms of the full investigation: The samples were obtained from ITN030ST, a randomized trial that attempted immunosuppression withdrawal within 2 years after liver transplantation. Donor-reactive T cell clones were identified by TCRbeta sequencing following a pre-transplant mixed lymphocyte reaction and were subsequently tracked in post-transplant blood. Third party-reactive TCRbeta sequences were also identified from pre-transplant MLRs to serve as an antigen-independent comparator for donor-reactive sequences. Three of the eight recipients were HCV-positive; the others were transplanted for non-autoimmune, non-viral indications. The subjects received no induction therapy and were kept on standard immunosuppression until randomization at 12-24 months post-transplant. To count as tolerant, a recipient had to stay completely off immunosuppression for at least one year without liver enzymes climbing beyond twice the upper limit of normal. Blood samples were collected pre-transplant, then pre-randomization ahead of withdrawal, and finally post-randomization once withdrawal had either been completed or failed. The studied cohort comprised 8 liver transplant recipients, 3 classified as tolerant and 5 as non-tolerant.

Frozen genomic DNA underwent high-throughput TCRbeta CDR3 sequencing by immunoSEQ, including PCR amplification, mapping, bias correction and internal controls. The paper's data handling went like this. Productive rearrangements were retained, and unique TCRbeta sequences were defined by the CDR3 nucleotide sequence together with the V and J gene. A sequence counted as donor-reactive only if the sequence showed at least 5-fold expansion in CFSE-low cells compared with unstimulated pre-transplant cells and had a frequency of at least 0.01%. To ensure at least 90% detection power, minimum frequency thresholds were set for each subject based on that subject's lowest-template unstimulated sample. Jensen-Shannon divergence between the top 1000 TCRbeta sequences post-transplant and pre-transplant was used to measure repertoire turnover. Two-sided Fisher's exact tests were used to test for changes in how often donor-reactive sequences were detected. TCRdb limited this immuneACCESS table to in-frame rearrangements with V and J called. A share of clones is missing; checked studies link under half to unresolved V genes, and the rest is unexplained. V, J and clone size reflect that table, while D and trimming were determined from the DNA. This sample is represented by over 50,000 clones; approximately 84% of them were singletons. The top ten hold around 8.5% of the sample.

Looking up the germline V gene yields CDR1 KGHSH and CDR2 LQKENI. Reading from cysteine to phenylalanine, the CDR3 counts 13 amino acids. The entry retains the CDR3 DNA only, 39 bases that are in frame from base 1. V drops 3 bases and J drops 9 bases, leaving 12 bases in between. The paper's findings and limits, for the study overall: Low numbers of available donor cells limited the measurable donor-reactive repertoire in two subjects. Donor-reactive sequences declined more than third party-reactive ones, suggesting partial antigen-specific deletion unrelated to withdrawal success. Without allograft tissue specimens, donor-reactive T cells may have migrated into the graft rather than being deleted. In 5 of 8 subjects, regardless of tolerance or HCV status, circulating donor-reactive CD4 TCRbeta sequences dropped significantly post-transplant. When repertoire turnover was accounted for, significantly reduced detection of donor-reactive sequences was found in 7 of 8 subjects for CD4 and in 8 of 8 subjects for CD8. Because of small, heterogeneous patient numbers and non-standardized post-transplant time points, the conclusions were only preliminary.

The time point label here, explained by the study, means: pre-transplant. Unstimulated PBMCs, after thawing, were stained for CD3, CD4 and CD8 and then FACS-sorted into CD3+CD4+ and CD3+CD8+ populations. All 8 studied subjects were randomized to withdrawal of immunosuppression. The Qiagen DNeasy Blood and Tissue Kit was used for isolation of genomic DNA. To note about this clone: Its cognate antigen has yet to be identified. Base quality data are lacking; no much larger clone is found one base away.

The sample was CD4+ T cells from blood, taken before liver transplant. The chain links TRBV18 with TRBJ1-5; TRBD1 is a weak D gene call, 5 bases matching. The sequence was obtained from a human donor who received a liver transplant. This receptor has the CDR3 CASSPGRDLPQHF. The DNA sequence is TGTGCCAGCTCACCGGGCAGGGATCTGCCCCAGCATTTT.